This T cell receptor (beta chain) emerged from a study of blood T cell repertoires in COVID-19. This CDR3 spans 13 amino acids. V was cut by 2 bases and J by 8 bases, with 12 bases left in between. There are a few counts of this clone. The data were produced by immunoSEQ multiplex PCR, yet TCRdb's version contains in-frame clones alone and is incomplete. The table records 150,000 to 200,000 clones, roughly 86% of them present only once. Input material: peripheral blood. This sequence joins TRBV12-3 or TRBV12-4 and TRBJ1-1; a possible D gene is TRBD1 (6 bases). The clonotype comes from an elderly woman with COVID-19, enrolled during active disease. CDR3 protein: CASSLQDRAEAFF. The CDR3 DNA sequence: TGTGCCAGCAGTTTACAGGACAGAGCAGAAGCTTTCTTT.